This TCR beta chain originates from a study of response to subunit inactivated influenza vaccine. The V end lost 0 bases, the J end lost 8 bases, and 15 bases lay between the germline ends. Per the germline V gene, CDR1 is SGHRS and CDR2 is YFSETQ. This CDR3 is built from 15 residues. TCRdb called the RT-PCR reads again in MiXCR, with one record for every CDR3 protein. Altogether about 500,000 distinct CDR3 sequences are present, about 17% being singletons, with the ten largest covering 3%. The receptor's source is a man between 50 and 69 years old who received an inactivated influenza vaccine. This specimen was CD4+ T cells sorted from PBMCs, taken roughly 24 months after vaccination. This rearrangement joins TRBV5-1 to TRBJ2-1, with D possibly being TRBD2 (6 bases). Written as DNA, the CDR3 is TGCGCCAGCAGCTTGGCCTTAGGTAGCGGATATGAGCAGTTCTTC. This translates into CASSLALGSGYEQFF.